Listed here are 26 T cell receptor beta chains from one sample, sequenced in a study of T cells in localized non-small cell lung cancer. Profiling relied on immunoSEQ multiplex PCR, and the TCRdb table lists in-frame clones only, not all of them. The sample lists approximately 1,500 clones, 24% occurring once. The source material was lung tumor tissue, sampled before any cancer treatment. These receptors all stem from a male donor at least 60 years old with stage II lung adenocarcinoma.

In its sample, this clone was seen a few times. V is TRBV6-1 and J is TRBJ2-3, with unresolved D. Between the trimmed V and J ends, which lost 1 base and 6 bases, there was a span of 8 bases. Per germline, CDR1 MNHNS and CDR2 SASEGT. CDR3 length: 13 amino acids. CDR3 protein: CASSEDPKDTQYF. CDR3 DNA sequence: TGTGCCAGCAGTGAAGACCCAAAGGATACGCAGTATTTT.

This clone is medium-sized (0.01 to 0.1%) within its sample. V is TRBV28 and J is TRBJ2-1; 11 bases align to TRBD1. Trimming took 1 base from V and 5 from J; bases not matched to a gene: 4. From germline, CDR1 is MDHEN and CDR2 SYDVKM. CDR3 size: 16 residues. For the CDR3, the DNA is TGTGCCAGCAGTTTATTCGGACAGGGGGCCAACAATGAGCAGTTCTTC. Translation gives CASSLFGQGANNEQFF.

This clone was observed a handful of times. This chain connects TRBV12-2 to TRBJ2-1; whether TRBD1, the table's D call, matches the DNA was not checked. TRBV12-2 is a known pseudogene. CDR3 length: 15 residues. The CDR3 protein is CATHNPGQGTNEQFF. The CDR3 DNA sequence: TGTGCCACTCACAACCCGGGACAGGGCACGAATGAGCAGTTCTTC.

This clone was detected a few times. The chain carries TRBV11-3 and TRBJ2-5, with D unclear. Germline loops: CDR1 SGHNT, CDR2 YENEEA. V lost 1 base, J lost 2 bases, and 11 bases lay in between. This CDR3 is built from 15 residues. CDR3 DNA: TGTGCCAGCAGCTTAGGGGCCGGACGGCAAGAGACCCAGTACTTC. This encodes CASSLGAGRQETQYF.

This clone was counted only a few times. The CDR3 reads CASRGSSQGSETQYF. The CDR3 nucleotides are TGTGCCAGCAGGGGTTCGAGCCAGGGGTCAGAGACCCAGTACTTC. The rearrangement joins TRBV9 to TRBJ2-5; D might be TRBD1 (6 bases). Germline CDR1 SGDLS, CDR2 YYNGEE. The V and J ends lost 5 bases and 4 bases respectively, with 18 bases between them. This CDR3 has 15 residues.

The V call is TRBV6-8, the J call TRBJ1-1; D uncertain. The V gene's germline CDR1 is MNHGY and CDR2 SAAAGT. The CDR3 covers 15 residues. Trimming shortened V by 5 bases and J by 0 bases, and 13 bases separated the two germline ends. The CDR3 nucleotides read TGTGCCAGCAGTGAGATAATAGGGTTGAACACTGAAGCTTTCTTT. Amino acids: CASSEIIGLNTEAFF.

This chain joins TRBV6-8 and TRBJ1-2; 10 nucleotides match TRBD1. The germline V gene has CDR1 MNHGY and CDR2 SAAAGT. V was clipped by 2 bases and J by 8 bases; unmatched bases: 5. The CDR3 contains 14 residues. The DNA for the CDR3 is TGTGCCAGCAGTTACCGACAGGGGGCGCGGGGCTACACCTTC. Translated, it gives CASSYRQGARGYTF.

The J gene is TRBJ1-1, the V gene TRBV6-8; 8 bases line up with TRBD1. This CDR3 spans 14 amino acids. CDR1 and CDR2 (germline): MNHGY, SAAAGT. Unmatched junction bases numbered 8, after V lost 6 bases and J lost 5 bases. CDR3 sequence (DNA): TGTGCCAGCAGCCTGGGACAGGAGAGGACTGAAGCTTTCTTT. The encoded protein is CASSLGQERTEAFF.

This sequence joins TRBV19 and TRBJ2-2; D is undetermined. The CDR3 covers 23 residues. V lost 6 bases and J lost 0, with 35 bases in between. Looked up from germline, CDR1 is LNHDA and CDR2 is SQIVND (reference sequence). CDR3 region: CASRVGYSGSIPTRLTNTGELFF. CDR3 bases: TGTGCCAGTAGGGTGGGGTATTCGGGCAGTATCCCCACGCGCCTCACGAACACCGGGGAGCTGTTTTTT.

This clone has a single count. The rearrangement links TRBV5-1 to TRBJ1-4; 8 bases align to TRBD1. V was clipped by 5 bases and J by 6 bases; unmatched bases: 6. Looked up from germline, CDR1 is SGHRS and CDR2 is YFSETQ. This CDR3 spans 14 amino acids. The CDR3 loop is CASSQQGGYEKLFF. Written as DNA, the CDR3 is TGCGCCAGCAGTCAACAGGGGGGGTATGAAAAACTGTTTTTT.

This rearrangement joins TRBV28 to TRBJ2-7, with D unclear. Germline-derived CDR1 and CDR2 are MDHEN and SYDVKM. CDR3 length: 12 residues. V was clipped by 3 bases and J by 7 bases, with 10 bases between them. The CDR3 coding sequence is TGTGCCAGCAGTTTTAATTTTAGAGAGCAGTACTTC. It specifies CASSFNFREQYF.

In this sample, this clone is large. The chain carries TRBV6-8 and TRBJ1-1; D is unclear. CDR1 and CDR2 (germline): MNHGY, SAAAGT. The CDR3 is 12 amino acids. V lost 6 bases to trimming and J lost 7 bases, with 12 bases between them. CDR3 sequence: CASSHGRVEAFF. The CDR3 region has the DNA TGTGCCAGCAGCCACGGACGGGTTGAAGCTTTCTTT.

The chain couples TRBV9 to TRBJ2-1; TRBD2 aligns across 8 bases. V shed 5 bases, J shed 9 bases, and the junction held 7 bases outside the gene matches. This CDR3 contains 13 residues. Germline CDR1 is SGDLS and CDR2 is YYNGEE. CDR3 residues: CASSPERESEQFF. In DNA form, the CDR3 reads TGTGCCAGCAGTCCTGAGCGGGAGAGTGAGCAGTTCTTC.

The table lists this clone with a few counts. The genes are TRBV28 and TRBJ1-3, with no clear D. Trimming stripped 5 bases from V and 8 bases from J, with 19 bases between. The CDR3 totals 15 residues. CDR1 is MDHEN and CDR2 is SYDVKM in the germline V gene. The DNA for the CDR3 is TGTGCCAGCAGTATCGCCGGGAGGGTGGTACACACCATATATTTT. Translation gives CASSIAGRVVHTIYF.

This chain connects TRBV18 to TRBJ2-5, with D possibly being TRBD1 (6 bases). Looked up from germline, CDR1 is KGHSH and CDR2 is LQKENI. This CDR3 region has 14 residues. The V gene lost 6 bases and the J gene lost 0 bases, with 11 bases spanning the gap. The CDR3 DNA reads TGTGCCAGCTCTTTCTCAGGGGACCAAGAGACCCAGTACTTC. It encodes CASSFSGDQETQYF.

Relative to its sample, this clone is medium-sized. The V call is TRBV2, the J call TRBJ2-3; 9 nucleotides match TRBD2. This CDR3 contains 16 residues. Germline trimming cut 3 bases from V and 5 bases from J; bases unmatched to any gene: 9. CDR1 and CDR2 (germline): SNHLY, FYNNEI. CDR3 nucleotide sequence: TGTGCCAGCAGTGAGACTAGCGGAAGGGGGGGAGATACGCAGTATTTT. This sequence encodes CASSETSGRGGDTQYF.

The genes are TRBV9 and TRBJ2-1; 10 bases fit TRBD1. Germline CDR1 reads SGDLS; CDR2 reads YYNGEE. The CDR3 runs 13 residues. V shed 5 bases and J 6 bases; nucleotides not matched to a gene: 2. The CDR3, as DNA: TGTGCCAGCAGACGGACAGGGGGCAATGAGCAGTTCTTC. It yields the protein CASRRTGGNEQFF.

This clone was found a few times. One end of the junction fails to match germline, which may point to a read error. The V and J genes are TRBV6-7 and TRBJ1-2; 7 bases map to TRBD1. TRBV6-7 is an ORF for which the function is uncertain. This CDR3 is 11 amino acids long. In DNA, the CDR3 is TGTGCCAGCAGTGAATGGGACAGCCCTTTCTTC. This encodes CASSEWDSPFF.

This chain uses TRBV2 with TRBJ1-3; no clear D. This CDR3 has 14 residues. Germline loops: CDR1 SNHLY, CDR2 FYNNEI. V was pared by 8 bases and J by 0 bases, with 11 bases between. The CDR3 DNA reads as TGTGCCAGCGCTGAACAAATCTCTGGAAACACCATATATTTT. This encodes CASAEQISGNTIYF.

This clone has just a few counts. The rearrangement joins TRBV9 to TRBJ2-1; 7 nucleotides align to TRBD1. The CDR3 length is 15 residues. In germline, CDR1 is SGDLS, CDR2 YYNGEE. Trimming at V came to 2 bases and at J to 11 bases, leaving 13 bases not matched to a gene. CDR3 DNA: TGTGCCAGCAGCGTTTGGGACAGAGATACAATGAAGCAGTTCTTC. Translated: CASSVWDRDTMKQFF.

A single count supports this clone. The J gene is TRBJ1-2, the V gene TRBV28, with D unclear. Germline CDR1 MDHEN, CDR2 SYDVKM. Trimming left V 1 base short and J 1 base short, with 7 bases between. The CDR3 length is 14 residues. The DNA for the CDR3 is TGTGCCAGCAGTTTATTTGGATTTAACTATGGCTACACCTTC. It yields the protein CASSLFGFNYGYTF.

V gene TRBV11-3 combines with J gene TRBJ2-3, with D hard to call. The germline V and J ends were trimmed by 0 bases and 3 bases, with 10 bases remaining between them. Germline V gives CDR1 SGHNT, CDR2 YENEEA. This CDR3 is built from 15 residues. The CDR3 loop reads CASSLENLSTDTQYF. The CDR3 region has the DNA TGTGCCAGCAGCTTAGAAAACTTGTCAACAGATACGCAGTATTTT. The variable domain in full, with the rest retrieved from reference TRBV11-3 and TRBJ2-3, is EAGVVQSPRYKIIEKKQPVAFWCNPISGHNTLYWYLQNLGQGPELLIRYENEEAVDDSQLPKDRFSAERLKGVDSTLKIQPAELGDSAVYLCASSLENLSTDTQYFGPGTRLTVL.

The chain carries TRBV12-2 and TRBJ2-7; the DNA was not compared with TRBD2, the D call given in the table. TRBV12-2 is recorded as a pseudogene. This CDR3 is 18 amino acids long. CDR3 loop: CASRNGLAGGPRIGEQYF. The CDR3, as DNA: TGTGCAAGTCGCAATGGACTAGCGGGAGGGCCTAGGATTGGCGAGCAGTACTTC.

This chain joins TRBV14 and TRBJ2-7, with D maybe TRBD2 (6 bases). The germline gives CDR1 SGHDN, CDR2 FVKESK. This CDR3 region has 16 residues. The V end lost 5 bases, the J end lost 3 bases, and 20 bases lay between the germline ends. The CDR3 nucleotides read TGTGCCAGCAGCACCCGATCGGGACTCCTTTACTACGAGCAGTACTTC. Protein product: CASSTRSGLLYYEQYF.

This clone was detected only a few times. The chain employs TRBV29-1 and TRBJ1-1; a weak D match, TRBD1 (6 bases). V was pared by 4 bases and J by 0 bases, with 15 bases between. This CDR3 comprises 15 residues. Germline V gene sequence: CDR1 SQVTM, CDR2 ANQGSEA. The CDR3 DNA follows: TGCAGCGTTGGAGGGGGTTGGGGAATGAACACTGAAGCTTTCTTT. It specifies CSVGGGWGMNTEAFF.

This clone was seen only once. The chain joins TRBV6-7 to TRBJ2-3; the D is unclear. TRBV6-7 is marked as an open reading frame, function uncertain. There are 11 residues in the CDR3. Trimming stripped 5 bases from V and 5 bases from J, with 5 bases between. In DNA, the CDR3 is TGTGCCAGCAGTCAAAAAGATACGCAGTATTTT. Protein product: CASSQKDTQYF.